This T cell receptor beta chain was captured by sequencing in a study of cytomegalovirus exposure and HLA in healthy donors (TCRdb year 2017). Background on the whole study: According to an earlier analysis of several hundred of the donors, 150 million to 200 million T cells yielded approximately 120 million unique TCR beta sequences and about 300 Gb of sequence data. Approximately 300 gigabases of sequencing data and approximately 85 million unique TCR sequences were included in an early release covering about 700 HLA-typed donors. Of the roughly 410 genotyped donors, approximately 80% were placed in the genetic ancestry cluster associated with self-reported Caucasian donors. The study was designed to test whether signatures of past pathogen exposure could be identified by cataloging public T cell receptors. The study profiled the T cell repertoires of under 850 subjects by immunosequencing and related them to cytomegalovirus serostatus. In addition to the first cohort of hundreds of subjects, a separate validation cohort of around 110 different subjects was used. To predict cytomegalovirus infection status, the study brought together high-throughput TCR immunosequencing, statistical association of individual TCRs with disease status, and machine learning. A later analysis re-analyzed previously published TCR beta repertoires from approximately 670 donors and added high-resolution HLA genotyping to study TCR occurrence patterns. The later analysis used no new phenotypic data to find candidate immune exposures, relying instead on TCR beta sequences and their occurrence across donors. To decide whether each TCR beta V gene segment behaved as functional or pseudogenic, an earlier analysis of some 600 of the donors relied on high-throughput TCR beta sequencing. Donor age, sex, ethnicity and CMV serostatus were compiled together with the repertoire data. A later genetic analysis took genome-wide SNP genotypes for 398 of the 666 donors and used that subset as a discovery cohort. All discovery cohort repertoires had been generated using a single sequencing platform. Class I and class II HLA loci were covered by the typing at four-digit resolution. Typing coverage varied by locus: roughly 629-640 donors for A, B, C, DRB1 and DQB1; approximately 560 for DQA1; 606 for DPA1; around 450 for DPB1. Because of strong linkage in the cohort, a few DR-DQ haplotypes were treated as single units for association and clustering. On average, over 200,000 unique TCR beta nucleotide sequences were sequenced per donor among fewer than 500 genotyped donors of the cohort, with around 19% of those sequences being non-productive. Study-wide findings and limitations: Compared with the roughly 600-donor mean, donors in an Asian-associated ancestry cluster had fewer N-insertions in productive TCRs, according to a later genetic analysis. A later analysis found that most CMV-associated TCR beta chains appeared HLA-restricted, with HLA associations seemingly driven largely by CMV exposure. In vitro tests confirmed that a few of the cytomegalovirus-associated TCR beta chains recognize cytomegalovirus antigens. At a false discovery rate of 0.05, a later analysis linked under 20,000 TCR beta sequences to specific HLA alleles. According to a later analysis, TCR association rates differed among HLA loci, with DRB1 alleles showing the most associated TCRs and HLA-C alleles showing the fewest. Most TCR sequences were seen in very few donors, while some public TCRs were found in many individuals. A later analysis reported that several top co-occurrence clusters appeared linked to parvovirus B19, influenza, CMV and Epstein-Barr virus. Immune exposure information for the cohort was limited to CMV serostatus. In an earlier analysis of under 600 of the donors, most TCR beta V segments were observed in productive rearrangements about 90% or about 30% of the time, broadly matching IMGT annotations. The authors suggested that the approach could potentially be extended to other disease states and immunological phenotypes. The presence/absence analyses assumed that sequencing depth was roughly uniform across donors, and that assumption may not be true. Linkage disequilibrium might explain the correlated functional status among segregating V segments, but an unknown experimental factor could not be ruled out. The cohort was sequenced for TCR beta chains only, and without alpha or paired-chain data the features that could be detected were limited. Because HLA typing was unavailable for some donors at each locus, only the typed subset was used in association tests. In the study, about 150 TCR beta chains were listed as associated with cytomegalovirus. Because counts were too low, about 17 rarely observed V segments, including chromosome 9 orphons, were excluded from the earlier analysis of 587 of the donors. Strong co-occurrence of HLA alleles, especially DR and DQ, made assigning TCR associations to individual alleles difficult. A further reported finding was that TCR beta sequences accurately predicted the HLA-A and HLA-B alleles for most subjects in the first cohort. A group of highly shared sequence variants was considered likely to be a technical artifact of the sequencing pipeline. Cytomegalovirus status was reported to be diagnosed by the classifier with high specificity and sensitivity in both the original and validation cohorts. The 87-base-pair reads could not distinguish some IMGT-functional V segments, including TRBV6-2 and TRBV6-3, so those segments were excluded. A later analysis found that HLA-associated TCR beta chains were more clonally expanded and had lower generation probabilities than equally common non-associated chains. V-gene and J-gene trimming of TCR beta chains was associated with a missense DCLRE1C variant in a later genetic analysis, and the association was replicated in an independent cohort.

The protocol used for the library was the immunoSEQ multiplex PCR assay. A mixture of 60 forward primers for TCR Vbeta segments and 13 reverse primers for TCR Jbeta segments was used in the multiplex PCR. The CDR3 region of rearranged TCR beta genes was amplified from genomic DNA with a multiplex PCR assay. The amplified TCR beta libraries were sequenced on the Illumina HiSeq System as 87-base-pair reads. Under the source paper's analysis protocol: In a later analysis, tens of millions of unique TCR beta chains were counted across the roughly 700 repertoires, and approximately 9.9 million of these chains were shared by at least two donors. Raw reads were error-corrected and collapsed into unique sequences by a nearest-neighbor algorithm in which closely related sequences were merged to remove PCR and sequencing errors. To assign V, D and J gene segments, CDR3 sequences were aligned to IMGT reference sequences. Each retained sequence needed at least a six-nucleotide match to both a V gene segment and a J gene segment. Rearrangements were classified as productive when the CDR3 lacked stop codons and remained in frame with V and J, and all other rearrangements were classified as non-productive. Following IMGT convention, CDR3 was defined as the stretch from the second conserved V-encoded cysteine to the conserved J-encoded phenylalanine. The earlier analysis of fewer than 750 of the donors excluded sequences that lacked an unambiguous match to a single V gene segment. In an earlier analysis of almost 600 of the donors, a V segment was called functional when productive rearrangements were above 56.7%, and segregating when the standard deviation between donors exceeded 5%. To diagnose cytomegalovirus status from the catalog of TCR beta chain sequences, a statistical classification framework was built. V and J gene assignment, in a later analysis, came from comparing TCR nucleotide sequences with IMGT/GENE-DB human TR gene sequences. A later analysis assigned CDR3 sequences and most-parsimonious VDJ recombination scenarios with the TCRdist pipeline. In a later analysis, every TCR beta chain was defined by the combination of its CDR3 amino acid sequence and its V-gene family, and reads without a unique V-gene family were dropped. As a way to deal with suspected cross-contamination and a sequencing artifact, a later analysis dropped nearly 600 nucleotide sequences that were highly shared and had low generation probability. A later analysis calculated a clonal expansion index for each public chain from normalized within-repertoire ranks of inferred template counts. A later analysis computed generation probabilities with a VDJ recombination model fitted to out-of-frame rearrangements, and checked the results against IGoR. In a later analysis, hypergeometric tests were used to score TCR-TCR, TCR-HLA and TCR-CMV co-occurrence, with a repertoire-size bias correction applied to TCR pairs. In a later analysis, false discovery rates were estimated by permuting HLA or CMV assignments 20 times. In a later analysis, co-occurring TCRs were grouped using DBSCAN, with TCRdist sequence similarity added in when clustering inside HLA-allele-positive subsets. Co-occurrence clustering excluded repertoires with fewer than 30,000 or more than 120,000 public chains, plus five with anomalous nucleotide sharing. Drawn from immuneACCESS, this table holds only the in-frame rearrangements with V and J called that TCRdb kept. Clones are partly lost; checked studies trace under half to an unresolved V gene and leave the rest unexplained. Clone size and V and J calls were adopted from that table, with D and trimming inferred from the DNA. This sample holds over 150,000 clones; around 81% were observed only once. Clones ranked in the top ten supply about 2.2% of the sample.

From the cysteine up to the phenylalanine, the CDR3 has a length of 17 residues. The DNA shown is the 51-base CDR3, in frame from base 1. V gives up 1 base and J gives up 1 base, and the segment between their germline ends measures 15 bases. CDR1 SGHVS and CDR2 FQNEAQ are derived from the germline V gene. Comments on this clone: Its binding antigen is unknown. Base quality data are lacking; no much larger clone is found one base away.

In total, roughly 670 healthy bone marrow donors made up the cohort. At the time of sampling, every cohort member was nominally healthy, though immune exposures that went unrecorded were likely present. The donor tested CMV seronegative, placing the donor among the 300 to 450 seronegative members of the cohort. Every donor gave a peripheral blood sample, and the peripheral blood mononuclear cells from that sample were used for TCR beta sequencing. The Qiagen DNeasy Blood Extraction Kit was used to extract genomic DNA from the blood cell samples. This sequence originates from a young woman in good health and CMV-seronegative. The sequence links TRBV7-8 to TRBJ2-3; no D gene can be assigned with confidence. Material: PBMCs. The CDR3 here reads CASSLGWRNRGTDTQYF. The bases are TGTGCCAGCAGCTTAGGGTGGCGTAACCGGGGCACAGATACGCAGTATTTT.